This is a list of T cell receptor beta chains from one sample in a study of T cells in Graves' hyperthyroidism and ophthalmopathy. TCRdb independently ran MiXCR on the multiplex PCR reads; one entry per CDR3 protein. The top ten clones hold 26% of a sample with a few hundred thousand distinct CDR3 sequences, roughly 20% of them seen once. Sequencing used blood. The receptors were sampled from a young man with Graves' hyperthyroidism. CDR3s include the opening cysteine and the closing phenylalanine or tryptophan. Fields, in order: CDR3 protein, CDR3 DNA, V gene, J gene, D gene, clone size. A D gene is named only where the DNA matches it firmly. Not all rows give a size; the values are once, few, many and, for expanded clones, a class.

CDR3 protein: CSGVVAASIQYF; CDR3 DNA: TGCAGTGGAGTAGTGGCCGCATCGATCCAGTACTTC; V gene: TRBV20-1; J gene: TRBJ2-5; D gene: -; clone size: many
CDR3 protein: CASSLRRQITYEQYF; CDR3 DNA: TGTGCCAGCAGTTTACGGAGACAGATTACCTACGAGCAGTACTTC; V gene: TRBV28; J gene: TRBJ2-7; D gene: -; clone size: -
CDR3 protein: CASSQVRAGGGPETQYF; CDR3 DNA: TGCGCCAGCAGCCAAGTACGGGCGGGGGGAGGCCCGGAGACCCAGTACTTC; V gene: TRBV4-1; J gene: TRBJ2-5; D gene: TRBD2; clone size: many
CDR3 protein: CASFRTNYGYTF; CDR3 DNA: TGTGCCAGCTTTAGAACTAACTATGGCTACACCTTC; V gene: TRBV6-2/TRBV6-3; J gene: TRBJ1-2; D gene: -; clone size: -
CDR3 protein: CASSTSGYGGTEAFF; CDR3 DNA: TGTGCCAGCAGCACCTCAGGGTACGGGGGCACTGAAGCTTTCTTT; V gene: TRBV7-3; J gene: TRBJ1-1; D gene: -; clone size: -
CDR3 protein: CASSLRSSGLWAGYTF; CDR3 DNA: TGTGCCAGCAGCTTAAGGTCTAGCGGTCTTTGGGCTGGCTACACCTTC; V gene: TRBV11-2; J gene: TRBJ1-2; D gene: -; clone size: -
CDR3 protein: CATSESGLSETQYF; CDR3 DNA: TGTGCCACCAGTGAATCGGGACTATCAGAGACCCAGTACTTC; V gene: TRBV24-1; J gene: TRBJ2-5; D gene: TRBD2; clone size: -
CDR3 protein: CASRGMNTEAFF; CDR3 DNA: TGCGCCAGCAGGGGTATGAACACTGAAGCTTTCTTT; V gene: TRBV5-1; J gene: TRBJ1-1; D gene: -; clone size: many
CDR3 protein: CASSLAARGYGYTF; CDR3 DNA: TGCGCCAGCAGCTTGGCCGCCAGGGGCTATGGCTACACCTTC; V gene: TRBV5-1; J gene: TRBJ1-2; D gene: -; clone size: many
CDR3 protein: CASSAAGHQLSYEQYF; CDR3 DNA: TGTGCCAGCAGTGCCGCGGGGCACCAACTCTCCTACGAGCAGTACTTC; V gene: TRBV28; J gene: TRBJ2-7; D gene: -; clone size: -
CDR3 protein: CANSLSGRNEAFF; CDR3 DNA: TGTGCCAACTCCTTAAGCGGGCGGAATGAAGCTTTCTTT; V gene: TRBV2; J gene: TRBJ1-1; D gene: -; clone size: many
CDR3 protein: CASSFERNYGYTF; CDR3 DNA: TGCGCCAGCAGCTTTGAACGGAACTATGGCTACACCTTC; V gene: TRBV5-1; J gene: TRBJ1-2; D gene: -; clone size: many
CDR3 protein: CAWSRGQGGEQYF; CDR3 DNA: TGTGCCTGGAGCAGAGGACAGGGAGGCGAGCAGTACTTC; V gene: TRBV30; J gene: TRBJ2-7; D gene: TRBD1; clone size: many
CDR3 protein: CASSFRTGTMSSGNTIYF; CDR3 DNA: TGTGCCAGCAGTTTCAGGACGGGCACGATGAGCTCTGGAAACACCATATATTTT; V gene: TRBV12-3/TRBV12-4; J gene: TRBJ1-3; D gene: -; clone size: many
CDR3 protein: CASSLQVRNVNTEAFF; CDR3 DNA: TGCGCCAGCAGCCTACAAGTCAGGAACGTTAACACTGAAGCTTTCTTT; V gene: TRBV4-1; J gene: TRBJ1-1; D gene: -; clone size: -
CDR3 protein: CASSVGSEREQYF; CDR3 DNA: TGTGCCAGCAGCGTAGGTAGTGAGAGGGAGCAGTACTTC; V gene: TRBV9; J gene: TRBJ2-7; D gene: -; clone size: -
CDR3 protein: CSARDVLSYEQYF; CDR3 DNA: TGCAGTGCGAGGGACGTCCTCTCCTACGAGCAGTACTTC; V gene: TRBV20-1; J gene: TRBJ2-7; D gene: -; clone size: many
CDR3 protein: CASSQRGLFPYEQYF; CDR3 DNA: TGCGCCAGCAGCCAGAGGGGACTTTTCCCCTACGAGCAGTACTTC; V gene: TRBV4-1; J gene: TRBJ2-7; D gene: -; clone size: few
CDR3 protein: CSALGGDRGKGQYF; CDR3 DNA: TGCAGTGCTCTGGGGGGAGACAGGGGGAAAGGCCAGTACTTC; V gene: TRBV20-1; J gene: TRBJ2-5; D gene: TRBD1; clone size: -
CDR3 protein: CASRPPTVPNYGYTF; CDR3 DNA: TGTGCCAGTAGACCACCCACGGTCCCTAACTATGGCTACACCTTC; V gene: TRBV19; J gene: TRBJ1-2; D gene: -; clone size: many
CDR3 protein: CASSYHPGPNTEAFF; CDR3 DNA: TGTGCCAGCAGTTACCACCCGGGACCGAACACTGAAGCTTTCTTT; V gene: TRBV6-5; J gene: TRBJ1-1; D gene: -; clone size: -
CDR3 protein: CASSPGLNTEAFF; CDR3 DNA: TGTGCCAGCAGTCCCGGACTGAACACTGAAGCTTTCTTT; V gene: TRBV18; J gene: TRBJ1-1; D gene: -; clone size: many
CDR3 protein: CVSWGGKDTEAFF; CDR3 DNA: TGTGTCTCGTGGGGTGGCAAGGACACTGAAGCTTTCTTT; V gene: TRBV6-1; J gene: TRBJ1-1; D gene: -; clone size: many
CDR3 protein: CAGSDDPRYRDQETQYF; CDR3 DNA: TGTGCCGGCAGTGATGACCCGAGGTACAGGGATCAAGAGACCCAGTACTTC; V gene: TRBV6-1; J gene: TRBJ2-5; D gene: -; clone size: few
CDR3 protein: CASSLTAGGTYEQYF; CDR3 DNA: TGTGCCAGCAGTCTTACGGCAGGCGGTACCTACGAGCAGTACTTC; V gene: TRBV6-2/TRBV6-3; J gene: TRBJ2-7; D gene: -; clone size: -
CDR3 protein: CASKGFQHYQETQYF; CDR3 DNA: TGCGCCAGCAAGGGTTTCCAACATTACCAAGAGACCCAGTACTTC; V gene: TRBV5-1; J gene: TRBJ2-5; D gene: -; clone size: many
CDR3 protein: CATSRDLRGTQPQHF; CDR3 DNA: TGTGCCACCAGCAGAGATCTGAGAGGTACTCAGCCCCAGCATTTT; V gene: TRBV15; J gene: TRBJ1-5; D gene: -; clone size: -
CDR3 protein: CASVLGPYSNQPQHF; CDR3 DNA: TGTGCCAGCGTCTTGGGGCCTTATAGCAATCAGCCCCAGCATTTT; V gene: TRBV28; J gene: TRBJ1-5; D gene: -; clone size: many
CDR3 protein: CASSPSGYTEAFF; CDR3 DNA: TGTGCCAGCAGCCCCTCGGGTTACACTGAAGCTTTCTTT; V gene: TRBV2; J gene: TRBJ1-1; D gene: -; clone size: many
CDR3 protein: CAWISSGEETQYF; CDR3 DNA: TGTGCCTGGATCTCTTCAGGAGAAGAGACCCAGTACTTC; V gene: TRBV30; J gene: TRBJ2-5; D gene: -; clone size: -
CDR3 protein: CASSYTRGEQYF; CDR3 DNA: TGCGCCAGCAGCTACACGCGGGGGGAGCAGTACTTC; V gene: TRBV5-1; J gene: TRBJ2-7; D gene: TRBD2; clone size: many
CDR3 protein: CSARDVRFQETQYF; CDR3 DNA: TGCAGTGCTAGAGATGTGAGATTCCAAGAGACCCAGTACTTC; V gene: TRBV20-1; J gene: TRBJ2-5; D gene: -; clone size: -
CDR3 protein: CASSEVDGANYGYTF; CDR3 DNA: TGTGCCAGCAGTGAAGTGGACGGAGCTAACTATGGCTACACCTTC; V gene: TRBV6-1; J gene: TRBJ1-2; D gene: -; clone size: many
CDR3 protein: CASSLKGTANQPQHF; CDR3 DNA: TGTGCCAGTAGTTTAAAGGGGACCGCCAATCAGCCCCAGCATTTT; V gene: TRBV19; J gene: TRBJ1-5; D gene: -; clone size: few